This T cell receptor beta chain was obtained from a study of cytomegalovirus exposure and HLA in healthy donors (dated by TCRdb to between 2016 and 2019). In terms of the full investigation: According to an earlier analysis of a few hundred of the donors, 150 million to 200 million T cells yielded 90 million to 130 million unique TCR beta sequences and about 280 Gb of sequence data. Roughly 310 gigabases of sequencing data and some 85 million unique TCR sequences were included in an early release covering about 600 HLA-typed donors. Of the 300 to 500 genotyped donors, over 80% were placed in the genetic ancestry cluster associated with self-reported Caucasian donors. The study aimed to test whether signatures of past pathogen exposure could be identified by cataloging public T cell receptors. Using immunosequencing, the study profiled T cell repertoires from fewer than 700 subjects and related those repertoires to cytomegalovirus serostatus. A separate validation cohort of roughly 120 different subjects was used in addition to the roughly 670-subject first cohort. To predict cytomegalovirus infection status, the study brought together high-throughput TCR immunosequencing, statistical association of individual TCRs with disease status, and machine learning. A later analysis re-analyzed previously published TCR beta repertoires from several hundred donors and added high-resolution HLA genotyping to study TCR occurrence patterns. Rather than using new phenotypic data, the later analysis identified candidate immune exposures from TCR beta sequences and from how often those sequences occurred across donors. In an earlier analysis of about 590 of the donors, high-throughput TCR beta sequencing was used to judge whether each TCR beta V gene segment behaved as functional or pseudogenic. Alongside the repertoire data, information on donor age, sex, ethnicity and CMV serostatus was compiled. Genome-wide SNP genotypes for about 60% of the 666 donors were used in a later genetic analysis, which treated that subset as a discovery cohort. Every discovery cohort repertoire had been produced on one sequencing platform. HLA typing included class I and class II loci at four-digit resolution. The number of typed donors differed by locus: roughly 620-640 for A, B, C, DRB1 and DQB1; approximately 540 for DQA1; some 590 for DPA1; and approximately 450 for DPB1. Roughly five DR-DQ haplotypes were handled as single units for association and clustering because linkage in the cohort was strong. Across some 400 genotyped donors of the cohort, an average of about 240,000 unique TCR beta nucleotide sequences per donor were sequenced, and roughly 20% of those sequences were non-productive.

Study-level results and caveats: According to the authors, the approach could potentially be generalized to other disease states and immunological phenotypes. A cluster of highly shared sequence variants was judged likely to be a technical artifact of the sequencing pipeline. Most CMV-associated TCR beta chains appeared to be HLA-restricted in a later analysis, and the HLA associations seemed to be driven largely by CMV exposure. In the study, 164 TCR beta chains were listed as associated with cytomegalovirus. Linkage disequilibrium might explain the correlated functional status among segregating V segments, but an unknown experimental factor could not be ruled out. In an earlier analysis of fewer than 700 of the donors, most TCR beta V segments appeared in productive rearrangements about 87% or about 30% of the time, broadly matching IMGT annotations. Because HLA typing was missing for some donors at each locus, association tests included only the typed subset. In a later analysis, HLA-associated TCR beta chains showed more clonal expansion and lower generation probabilities than non-associated chains that were equally common. The cohort was sequenced for TCR beta chains only, and without alpha or paired-chain data the features that could be detected were limited. In a later analysis, several top co-occurrence clusters were reported to appear linked to parvovirus B19, influenza, CMV and Epstein-Barr virus. A further reported finding was that TCR beta sequences accurately predicted the HLA-A and HLA-B alleles for most subjects in the first cohort. Roughly uniform sequencing depth across donors was assumed in presence/absence analyses, although this assumption may not hold. The 87-base-pair reads could not distinguish some IMGT-functional V segments, including TRBV6-2 and TRBV6-3, so those segments were excluded. Most TCR sequences were observed very rarely across donors, whereas some public TCRs were present in many individuals. A later analysis found that TCR association rates varied across HLA loci, with DRB1 alleles showing the most associated TCRs and HLA-C alleles the fewest. V-gene and J-gene trimming of TCR beta chains was associated with a missense DCLRE1C variant in a later genetic analysis, and the association was replicated in an independent cohort. Because counts were too low, seventeen rarely observed V segments, including chromosome 9 orphons, were excluded from the earlier analysis of several hundred of the donors. A few of the identified cytomegalovirus-associated TCR beta chains were confirmed in vitro to be specific for cytomegalovirus antigens. Assigning TCR associations to individual alleles was difficult when HLA alleles, especially DR and DQ, strongly co-occurred. For the cohort, immune exposure information was limited to CMV serostatus. A later genetic analysis reported fewer N-insertions in productive TCRs among donors in an Asian-associated ancestry cluster than the roughly 700-donor mean. Cytomegalovirus status was reported to be diagnosed by the classifier with high specificity and sensitivity in both the original and validation cohorts. At a false discovery rate of 0.05, a later analysis linked 16,951 TCR beta sequences to specific HLA alleles.

Library preparation was by the immunoSEQ multiplex PCR assay. For the multiplex PCR, a mixture combining 60 forward primers for TCR Vbeta segments and 13 reverse primers for TCR Jbeta segments was used. The CDR3 region of rearranged TCR beta genes was amplified from genomic DNA with a multiplex PCR assay. The Illumina HiSeq System was used to sequence the amplified TCR beta libraries as 87-base-pair reads. The source study handled its data this way. In a later analysis, roughly 80 million unique TCR beta chains were counted across the 666 repertoires, and roughly 11 million of these chains were shared by at least two donors. A nearest-neighbor algorithm error-corrected the raw reads and collapsed the reads into unique sequences, merging closely related sequences to remove PCR and sequencing errors. V, D and J gene segments were assigned by aligning CDR3 sequences to IMGT reference sequences. For a sequence to be retained, a match of at least six nucleotides was required to both a V gene segment and a J gene segment. A rearrangement counted as productive if the CDR3 had no stop codons and remained in frame with V and J, and every other rearrangement counted as non-productive. CDR3 was defined according to IMGT convention as the region running from the second conserved V-encoded cysteine to the conserved J-encoded phenylalanine. In an earlier analysis of 500 to 650 of the donors, sequences lacking an unambiguous match to a single V gene segment were excluded. An earlier analysis of a few hundred of the donors classified V segments as functional when productive rearrangements were above 56.7% and as segregating when the standard deviation between donors was above 5%. A statistical classification framework was built for diagnosing cytomegalovirus status from the catalog of TCR beta chain sequences. V and J gene assignment, in a later analysis, came from comparing TCR nucleotide sequences with IMGT/GENE-DB human TR gene sequences. The TCRdist pipeline was used in a later analysis to assign CDR3 sequences and most-parsimonious VDJ recombination scenarios. In a later analysis, every TCR beta chain was defined by the combination of its CDR3 amino acid sequence and its V-gene family, and reads without a unique V-gene family were dropped. As a way to deal with suspected cross-contamination and a sequencing artifact, a later analysis dropped 450 to 600 nucleotide sequences that were highly shared and had low generation probability. In a later analysis, a clonal expansion index for each public chain was calculated from normalized within-repertoire ranks of inferred template counts. Generation probabilities in a later analysis came from a VDJ recombination model fitted to out-of-frame rearrangements, and those results were checked against IGoR. In a later analysis, TCR-TCR, TCR-HLA and TCR-CMV co-occurrence was scored with hypergeometric tests, and a repertoire-size bias correction was applied to TCR pairs. A later analysis estimated false discovery rates by permuting HLA or CMV assignments 20 times. In a later analysis, co-occurring TCRs were grouped using DBSCAN, with TCRdist sequence similarity added in when clustering inside HLA-allele-positive subsets. For co-occurrence clustering, repertoires with fewer than 30,000 or more than 120,000 public chains were excluded, along with five or six repertoires with anomalous nucleotide sharing. This immuneACCESS table, as held by TCRdb, lists in-frame sequences with V and J called but not all clones. Of the missing ones, under half trace to an unresolved V gene in checked studies; the others have no known cause. V, J and clone size derive from that table, while D and trimming were established from the DNA sequence. The sample table lists roughly 120,000 clones, roughly 80% of them with a count of one. 2.5% to 3.5% of the sample is held by the ten biggest clonotypes.

In total, roughly 710 healthy bone marrow donors made up the cohort. All cohort members were sampled while nominally healthy, although unrecorded immune exposures were likely present. The donor was CMV seropositive and was included in the group of some 290 seropositive cohort members. Each donor provided a peripheral blood sample, and peripheral blood mononuclear cells were used for TCR beta sequencing. The Qiagen DNeasy Blood Extraction Kit was used to extract genomic DNA from the blood cell samples. The junction shows trimming of 1 base on V and 11 bases on J, plus 17 bases between the germline ends. The germline V gene supplies CDR1 SQVTM and CDR2 ANQGSEA. The CDR3 goes from the cysteine to the phenylalanine over 13 residues. Just the 39-base CDR3 DNA is kept, in frame starting at base 1. This clone showed up just a few times. The antigen it recognizes is unknown. No base quality values were provided; no much bigger clone lies one nucleotide off.

Sample: PBMCs. This TCR was sampled from a woman under 40 in good health and CMV-seropositive. Rearrangement joined TRBV29-1 to TRBJ2-5; possibly the D gene is TRBD2, per 6 matching bases. The base sequence is TGCAGCGTTGAAGGACATCTCGGGGGTGAGCAGTACTTC. This translates into CSVEGHLGGEQYF.